This TCR beta chain originates from a study of long-term antiretroviral therapy in people with HIV. Whole-study results and caveats: Information on adherence, resistance and therapy changes was unavailable.

On this clone: The antigen is not known.

V lost 0 bases and J 4 bases, leaving 7 bases between the germline ends. The CDR3 is 13 residues long. Germline V gene data show CDR1 as SGHDT and CDR2 as YYEEEE. Runs used v3.0 of the immunoSEQ assay and were done at survey level. Measured with immunoSEQ multiplex PCR; TCRdb has only the in-frame clones, and not every one. Among around 30,000 clones listed, around 84% were seen once. Per individual, the PBMC samples numbered at least one pre-ART and at least two post-ART. This sample comprised unsorted PBMCs, obtained 2.3 years after starting antiretroviral therapy. This clonotype was obtained from a man in his forties with HIV. V is TRBV5-6 and J is TRBJ1-1; the D is unclear. In DNA form, the CDR3 reads TGTGCCAGCAGCTTGGGACTTCCCACTGAAGCTTTCTTT. Residues: CASSLGLPTEAFF.